The T cell receptor beta chain described here comes from a study of cytotoxic CD8 clonotypes in ibrutinib-treated CLL. About the research overall: Of the patients, 11 were relapsed/refractory, some 15 treatment-naive and 17 to 18 IGHV unmutated. Responses comprised about 25 partial and 2 complete; at median approximately 72 months, 14 remained remitted and around 12 progressed. Overall study results and limits: In sustained-remission versus progressing patients, sampling times differed.

TCRdb's copy holds only in-frame clones and misses some; the assay was immunoSEQ multiplex PCR. The sample carries hundreds of thousands of clones, 75% to 85% recorded once. V lost 7 bases to trimming and J lost 8 bases, with 8 bases between them. Germline V gene data show CDR1 as SGHVS and CDR2 as FQNEAQ. There are 11 residues in the CDR3. Comment on this clone: Its specificity is not known.

Sequenced material: PBMCs, taken after 12 months of ibrutinib treatment. The chain joins TRBV7-8 to TRBJ2-2; TRBD2 might be the D (6 bases). This sequence was found in a human donor with chronic lymphocytic leukemia. The CDR3: CASTRGGELFF. For the CDR3, the DNA is TGTGCCAGCACCCGGGGGGGGGAGCTGTTTTTT.